The 13 T cell receptor beta chains below all came from one sample that was sequenced in a study of T cell responses to AZD1222 COVID-19 vaccine. Assay used: immunoSEQ multiplex PCR; TCRdb lists only in-frame clones, some missing. The sample comprises about 200,000 clones, roughly 94% of which are singletons, and approximately 1.5% rests with the top ten. This sample comprised peripheral blood, obtained 28 days after the second dose of the MenACWY control vaccine. These receptors were taken from an adult who received the MenACWY meningococcal vaccine as a control.

This rearrangement joins TRBV7-2 to TRBJ2-5; perhaps D is TRBD1 or TRBD2 (7 bases each). The V gene lost 5 bases and the J gene lost 0 bases, with 22 bases spanning the gap. CDR1 and CDR2 from the germline V gene are SGHTA and FQGNSA. This CDR3 contains 18 residues. The CDR3 DNA reads as TGTGCCAGCAGCCTACTTTCTAGCGGAGGGGGCTACCAAGAGACCCAGTACTTC. It is translated as CASSLLSSGGGYQETQYF.

This chain joins TRBV6-5 and TRBJ1-4; unclear D gene. The germline V and J ends were trimmed by 2 bases and 4 bases, with 8 bases remaining between them. The CDR3 extends over 14 amino acids. Germline V CDR1 and CDR2: MNHEY, SVGAGI. The CDR3 sequence: CASSYTEFNEKLFF. In DNA form, the CDR3 reads TGTGCCAGCAGTTACACAGAGTTTAATGAAAAACTGTTTTTT.

In its sample, this clone was seen a few times. The genes are TRBV5-4 and TRBJ1-5; D is ambiguous. CDR1 and CDR2 from the germline V gene are SGHNT and YYREEE (reference sequence). The V end lost 4 bases, the J end lost 4 bases, and 6 bases lay between the germline ends. The CDR3 covers 12 residues. CDR3 amino acids: CASSHENQPQHF. The CDR3 nucleotides are TGTGCCAGCAGCCATGAGAATCAGCCCCAGCATTTT.

This clone was found once. The J gene is TRBJ2-7, the V gene TRBV3-1 (or the pseudogene TRBV3-2); D remains unclear. Germline CDR1 is LGHDT and CDR2 is YNNKEL (reference sequence). Trimming took 3 bases from V and 0 from J, leaving 21 bases between them. The CDR3 totals 18 residues. CDR3 in DNA: TGTGCCAGCAGCCAGAGTCGTCAACGTGGCAGGAGCTCCTACGAGCAGTACTTC. Translating gives CASSQSRQRGRSSYEQYF.

The chain joins TRBV18 to TRBJ1-4; 8 nucleotides align to TRBD1. CDR1 is KGHSH and CDR2 is LQKENI in the germline V gene. This CDR3 has 15 residues. After removal of 5 bases from V and 7 bases from J, the junction contained 9 bases not matched to a gene. Written as DNA, the CDR3 is TGTGCCAGCTCAGCGTACAGGGGGGTCAGTGAAAAACTGTTTTTT. It yields the protein CASSAYRGVSEKLFF.

The rearrangement links TRBV5-1 to TRBJ1-6; the D is unclear. The germline V and J ends were trimmed by 0 bases and 15 bases, with 13 bases remaining between them. The CDR3 extends over 13 amino acids. Germline CDR1 and CDR2: SGHRS and YFSETQ. The CDR3 DNA follows: TGCGCCAGCAGCTTGGATTGGGGTAAACTCCTCCACTTT. Its translation is CASSLDWGKLLHF. Looking up the rest from reference TRBV5-1 and TRBJ1-6 gives the full variable domain: KAGVTQTPRYLIKTRGQQVTLSCSPISGHRSVSWYQQTPGQGLQFLFEYFSETQRNKGNFPGRFSGRQFSNSRSEMNVSTLELGDSALYLCASSLDWGKLLHFGNGTRLTVT.

The CDR3 sequence: CARQAGFAGELFF. The CDR3 nucleotides are TGTGCCAGGCAGGCGGGGTTCGCCGGGGAGCTGTTTTTT. This rearrangement joins TRBV30 to TRBJ2-2; tentative D call: TRBD2 (6 bases). The CDR3 spans 13 residues. Germline CDR1 GTSNPN, CDR2 SVGIG (reference sequence). Trimming pared 8 bases from V and 6 bases from J, leaving 16 bases between.

The rearrangement uses TRBV7-9 and TRBJ2-7; D not resolved. V lost 4 bases, J lost 3 bases, and 10 bases lay in between. The germline gives CDR1 SEHNR, CDR2 FQNEAQ (reference sequence). This CDR3 is 13 amino acids long. CDR3 coding DNA: TGTGCCAGCAGCTCGAGACTGGACTACGAGCAGTACTTC. This codes for CASSSRLDYEQYF.

This clone was seen a single time. The V call is TRBV28, the J call TRBJ1-4; perhaps TRBD1 as D (5 bases). Germline-derived CDR1 and CDR2 are MDHEN and SYDVKM. The germline V and J ends were trimmed by 3 bases and 7 bases, with 21 bases remaining between them. The CDR3 consists of 17 residues. CDR3: CASSFNQGGAMGEKLFF. CDR3 nucleotide sequence: TGTGCCAGCAGTTTCAACCAGGGTGGGGCGATGGGTGAAAAACTGTTTTTT.

This rearrangement joins TRBV21-1 to TRBJ2-5; the DNA was not compared with TRBD2, the D call given in the table. TRBV21-1 is annotated as a pseudogene. This CDR3 region has 20 residues. CDR3 sequence reads: CAKAKSGAGGTELIQETQYF. CDR3 coding DNA: TGTGCCAAAGCTAAATCGGGAGCGGGAGGGACCGAACTGATTCAAGAGACCCAGTACTTC.

This chain joins TRBV15 and TRBJ2-3; no definite D call. Germline CDR1 and CDR2: LNHNV and YYDKDF (reference sequence). Trimming removed 1 base at V and 0 bases at J, with 17 bases between. The CDR3 is 18 residues long. The CDR3 nucleotides read TGTGCCACCAGCAGAGTGGGTTTTGGCGCCTATAGCACAGATACGCAGTATTTT. It yields the protein CATSRVGFGAYSTDTQYF.

CDR3: CASSPRPTSGFETQYF. CDR3 in DNA: TGTGCCAGCAGCCCCCGCCCTACTAGTGGGTTCGAGACCCAGTACTTC. V is TRBV9 and J is TRBJ2-5; TRBD2 is a possible D gene (5 bases). Per the germline V gene, CDR1 is SGDLS and CDR2 is YYNGEE. CDR3 length equals 16 residues. Trimming shortened V by 4 bases and J by 5 bases, and 21 bases separated the two germline ends.

V is TRBV11-3 and J is TRBJ1-1; no clear D gene. With 5 bases removed from V and 4 bases from J, the gap between germline ends came to 8 bases. The CDR3 extends over 12 amino acids. The V gene's germline CDR1 is SGHNT and CDR2 YENEEA. Here the CDR3 DNA reads TGTGCCAGCAGCATGACGGGCACTGAAGCTTTCTTT. It translates to CASSMTGTEAFF.